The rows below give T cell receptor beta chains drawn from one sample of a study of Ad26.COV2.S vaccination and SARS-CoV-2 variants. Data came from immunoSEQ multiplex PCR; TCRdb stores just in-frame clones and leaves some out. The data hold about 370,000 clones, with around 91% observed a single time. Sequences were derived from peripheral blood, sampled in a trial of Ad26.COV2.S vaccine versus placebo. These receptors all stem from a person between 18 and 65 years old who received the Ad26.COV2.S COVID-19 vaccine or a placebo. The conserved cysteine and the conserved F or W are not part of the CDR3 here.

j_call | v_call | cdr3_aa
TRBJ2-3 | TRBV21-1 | ASSKTSRDSDTQY
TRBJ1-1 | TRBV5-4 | ASSNPEPLNTEAF
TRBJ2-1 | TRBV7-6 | ASSLTTGDREQF
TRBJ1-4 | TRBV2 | ASSVSGGGEKLF
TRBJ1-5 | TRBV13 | ASSLGPNGNQPQH
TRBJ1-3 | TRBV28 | ASSFMGFSGNTIY
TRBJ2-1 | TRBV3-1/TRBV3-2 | ASSQAAENEQF
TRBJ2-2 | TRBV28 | ASSQQGSTGELF
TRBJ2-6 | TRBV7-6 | ASSHYPRDPPPGANVLT
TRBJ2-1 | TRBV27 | ASSPQDLWGNEQF
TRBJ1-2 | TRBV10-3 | AITGGASGYT
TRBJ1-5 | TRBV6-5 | ASSSEGGWPQH
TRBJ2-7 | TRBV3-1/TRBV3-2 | ASSQDWSSGRVSYEQY
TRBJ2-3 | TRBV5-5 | ASSLFSVYSTDTQY
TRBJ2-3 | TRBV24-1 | ATSDWTGRADTQY
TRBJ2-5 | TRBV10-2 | ASSDAGVVETQY
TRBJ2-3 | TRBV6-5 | ASSYMATDTQY
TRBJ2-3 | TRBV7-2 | ASSATSGSGTDTQY
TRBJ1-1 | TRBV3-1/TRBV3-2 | ASSQFAGDTEAF
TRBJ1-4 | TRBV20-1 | SASLTGGELF
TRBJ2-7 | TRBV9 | ASSVGAGAYEQY
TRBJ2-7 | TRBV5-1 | ASSLSTRGLPDYEQY
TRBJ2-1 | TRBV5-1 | ASSLELSNEQF
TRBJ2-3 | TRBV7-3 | ASSLLGLAGDPDTQY
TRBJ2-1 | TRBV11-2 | ASSPGQGGYNEQF
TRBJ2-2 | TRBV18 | ASSPLTGELF
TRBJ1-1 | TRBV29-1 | SAHSGTEAF
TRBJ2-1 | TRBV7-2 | ASSLERLAGPYNEQF
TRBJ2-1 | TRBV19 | ASSTLPLGGRGNEQF
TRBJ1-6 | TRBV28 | ASSLGPGRGSPLH
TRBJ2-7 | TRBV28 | ASSPPGLPYEQY
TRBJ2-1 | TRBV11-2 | ASSLEPGVINEQF
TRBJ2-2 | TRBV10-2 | ASSEGWNTGELF
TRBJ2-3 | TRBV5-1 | ASTRGLGDTQY
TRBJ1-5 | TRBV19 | ASSIEPRTARDQPQH
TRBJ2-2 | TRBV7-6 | ASSLEGVTGELF
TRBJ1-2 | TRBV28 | ASSTQGQGNYGYT
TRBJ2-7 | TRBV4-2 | ASSQEGRGGVYEQY
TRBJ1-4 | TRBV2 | ASRRDSTNEKLF
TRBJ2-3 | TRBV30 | AWSVLAGDTQY
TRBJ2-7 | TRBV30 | AWSALDEQY
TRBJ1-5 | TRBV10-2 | ASSEVKGSQPQH
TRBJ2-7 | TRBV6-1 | ASSELTSGRFYEQY
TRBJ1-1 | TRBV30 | AWSPTRTEAF
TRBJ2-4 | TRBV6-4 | ASSIGPGTGQNIQY
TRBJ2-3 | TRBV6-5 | ASSYSASTDTQY